This TCR beta chain was identified in a study of beta chain features in type 1 diabetes. Study information: In age, gender and cell yields, patients were similar to healthy donors. Cells sorted and examined across all samples totaled roughly 98 million.

The entirety of the isolated RNA underwent reverse transcription, so expressed TCRB transcripts were sequenced. Mean read depth for naive, central memory and regulatory T cell samples was several million reads. Clones were read by immunoSEQ multiplex PCR, and TCRdb kept only the in-frame ones, dropping some. This sample has about 370,000 clones, with around a tenth found just once. Study conclusions and caveats: No resolution was reached here on whether HLA type influences TCRB rearrangement. Type 1 diabetes patients had TCRB CDR3s that were shorter (moderately but significantly so) in all four CD4+ subsets.

Between the trimmed V and J ends, which lost 0 bases and 6 bases, there was a span of 13 bases. In germline, CDR1 is SGHRS, CDR2 YFSETQ. The CDR3 extends over 16 amino acids. In regard to this clone: Its antigen is unknown.

The specimen was central memory CD4+ T cells from blood. The receptor's source is a man aged 25-40 years with type 1 diabetes. V usage is TRBV5-1 and J usage is TRBJ2-6, with D unclear. This CDR3 is CASSLGVGSSANVLTF. Here the CDR3 DNA reads TGCGCCAGCAGCTTGGGGGTGGGATCTTCGGCCAACGTCCTGACTTTC.